These 25 T cell receptor beta chains originate from one sample sequenced in a study of response to subunit inactivated influenza vaccine. MiXCR was run by TCRdb on the RT-PCR reads, yielding one entry per CDR3 protein. The sample yields under 200,000 distinct CDR3 sequences, about 11% seen once. Source: non-naive T cells sorted from PBMCs, taken about 40 days after vaccination. The receptors shown here come from a man in his forties or fifties who received an inactivated influenza vaccine.

This clonotype was counted many times. V usage is TRBV20-1 and J usage is TRBJ2-1; possible D gene TRBD1, 6 bases. Per germline, CDR1 DFQATT and CDR2 SNEGSKA (reference sequence). With 5 bases removed from V and 6 bases from J, the gap between germline ends came to 14 bases. The CDR3 sequence is 13 residues long. This chain's CDR3 is CSARTQGLNEQFF. The CDR3 DNA is TGCAGTGCTCGAACACAGGGTCTCAATGAGCAGTTCTTC.

This clonotype appeared many times. The chain links TRBV10-3 to TRBJ2-7, with 7 bases aligning to TRBD2. The V and J ends lost 0 bases and 1 base, in that order; junction bases with no gene match: 6. The germline CDR1 and CDR2 sequences are ENHRY and SYGVKD. There are 16 residues in the CDR3. CDR3 residues: CAISESRGSGSYEQYF. As DNA, the CDR3 is TGTGCCATCAGTGAGTCGCGGGGTAGCGGGTCCTACGAGCAGTACTTC.

In its sample, this clonotype was seen a few times. The chain recombines TRBV2 with TRBJ1-6; D not resolved. The CDR3 is 12 amino acids. V was pared by 5 bases and J by 7 bases, with 6 bases between. Germline lookup yields CDR1 SNHLY and CDR2 FYNNEI. The CDR3 here is CASSPQNSPLHF. The CDR3 DNA follows: TGTGCCAGCAGTCCACAAAATTCACCCCTCCACTTT.

This clonotype was recorded at least ten times. The J gene is TRBJ2-3, the V gene TRBV12-3 or TRBV12-4; a weak D match, TRBD2 (6 bases). The CDR3 runs to 15 residues. The V gene lost 4 bases and the J gene lost 2 bases, with 13 bases spanning the gap. CDR3 loop: CASSSGGGFTDTQYF. The CDR3 DNA follows: TGTGCCAGCAGTTCCGGGGGAGGTTTCACAGATACGCAGTATTTT.

This clonotype was recorded a few times. The chain employs TRBV2 and TRBJ1-2; possibly TRBD1 for D (5 bases). V lost 4 bases, J lost 0 bases, and 9 bases lay in between. The V gene's germline CDR1 is SNHLY and CDR2 FYNNEI. The CDR3 length is 14 residues. For the CDR3, the DNA is TGTGCCAGCAGTGCCCAGGGAGCTAACTATGGCTACACCTTC. Amino acids: CASSAQGANYGYTF.

The table lists this clonotype with many counts. The chain is built from TRBV7-6 and TRBJ1-2, with D tentatively TRBD1 (6 bases). V was pared by 1 base and J by 6 bases, with 9 bases between. CDR3 size: 13 residues. Germline loops: CDR1 SGHVS, CDR2 FNYEAQ. The CDR3 DNA reads as TGTGCCAGCAGCTTAGTACAGGGTGATGGCTACACCTTC. Protein product: CASSLVQGDGYTF.

This clonotype was counted only a few times. The V gene is TRBV11-1, the J gene TRBJ2-7; 8 positions match TRBD2. Trimming took 5 bases from V and 6 from J; bases not matched to a gene: 6. In germline, CDR1 is SGHAT, CDR2 FQDESV (reference sequence). This CDR3 has 13 residues. The CDR3 DNA follows: TGTGCCAGCAGCCCAACTACTAGCGGCGAGCAGTACTTC. Amino acids: CASSPTTSGEQYF.

The chain couples TRBV28 to TRBJ2-5; a possible D gene is TRBD1 (5 bases). This CDR3 has 14 residues. Germline V gene lookup returns CDR1 MDHEN and CDR2 SYDVKM. Trimming took 2 bases from V and 5 from J, leaving 12 bases between them. In nucleotides, the CDR3 is TGTGCCAGCAGTTTAAGGTCAGGGTGGGAGACCCAGTACTTC. Its protein product is CASSLRSGWETQYF.

A few counts support this clonotype. The chain joins TRBV5-1 to TRBJ1-4; maybe TRBD1 (6 bases). There are 14 residues in the CDR3. Trimming left V 0 bases short and J 6 bases short, with 9 bases between. The V gene's germline CDR1 is SGHRS and CDR2 YFSETQ. The CDR3: CASSLAAGDEKLFF. The CDR3 DNA reads TGCGCCAGCAGCTTGGCGGCAGGGGATGAAAAACTGTTTTTT.

This clonotype occurred a few times. The J gene is TRBJ2-7, the V gene TRBV27; the match to TRBD1 covers 9 bases. CDR1 is MNHEY and CDR2 is SMNVEV in the germline V gene (reference sequence). The V segment lost 1 base and the J segment 0 bases; nucleotides outside the gene matches: 4. The CDR3 loop spans 16 amino acids. The CDR3 DNA is TGTGCCAGCAGTTTATATGACAGGGGGGGCTCCTACGAGCAGTACTTC. Its protein product is CASSLYDRGGSYEQYF.

Concerning this clonotype: At one end the junction does not follow the germline gene, possibly because of a read error. This chain uses TRBV6-2 or TRBV6-3 with TRBJ2-1; 7 bases are shared with TRBD2. There are 16 residues in the CDR3. Germline values: CDR1 MNHEY, CDR2 SVGEGT. DNA of the CDR3: TGTGCCAGCAGCCGTTGGGCAGCGGGGTCCTCCAATGAGCAGTTCTTC. Translated, it gives CASSRWAAGSSNEQFF.

The sample holds many counts of this clonotype. The chain carries TRBV25-1 and TRBJ1-2; perhaps TRBD1 as D (5 bases). The CDR3 sequence is 17 residues long. Germline V gene data show CDR1 as MGHDK and CDR2 as SYGVNS. The ends were cut back, 2 bases at V and 0 bases at J, with 16 bases in the middle. This CDR3 reads CASSEKQAGRSNYGYTF. The CDR3 bases are TGTGCCAGCAGTGAAAAACAGGCAGGCCGATCTAACTATGGCTACACCTTC.

CDR3 DNA: TGTGCCAGCAGCTTAAAGGTCGGGAGTGCTTTTGAGCAGTTCTTC. Its protein is CASSLKVGSAFEQFF. The chain couples TRBV7-3 to TRBJ2-1; weak D call: TRBD2 (6 bases). Trimming removed 1 base from V and 9 bases from J, with 16 bases in between. From germline, CDR1 is SGHTA and CDR2 FQGTGA. CDR3 length: 15 amino acids.

This clonotype was observed at least ten times. V usage is TRBV7-3 and J usage is TRBJ2-1, with a tentative D call TRBD1 (6 bases). V gave up 1 base and J gave up 8 bases, with 15 bases separating them. Germline V gene data show CDR1 as SGHTA and CDR2 as FQGTGA. The CDR3 totals 15 residues. The DNA for the CDR3 is TGTGCCAGCAGCTTAAATGGAAGGGGGAGAGATGAGCAGTTCTTC. It codes for CASSLNGRGRDEQFF.

V is TRBV18 and J is TRBJ2-5; 7 bases align to TRBD1. J lost 1 base, V lost 4 bases, and 6 bases had no gene match. The CDR3 has 15 residues. Germline loops: CDR1 KGHSH, CDR2 LQKENI. CDR3: CASSLQNRGQETQYF. Written as DNA, the CDR3 is TGTGCCAGCTCACTTCAAAACAGGGGCCAAGAGACCCAGTACTTC. The complete variable domain, with remaining parts taken from reference TRBV18 and TRBJ2-5, reads NAGVMQNPRHLVRRRGQEARLRCSPMKGHSHVYWYRQLPEEGLKFMVYLQKENIIDESGMPKERFSAEFPKEGPSILRIQQVVRGDSAAYFCASSLQNRGQETQYFGPGTRLLVL.

This clonotype was found many times. The V and J genes are TRBV28 and TRBJ1-5, with D tentatively TRBD1 (6 bases). CDR1 is MDHEN, CDR2 SYDVKM, per germline. The CDR3 loop spans 13 amino acids. Trimming took off 6 bases at V and 6 bases at J, with 12 bases between the two ends. The CDR3 region has the DNA TGTGCCAGCAGCCGACAGGAGGCTCAGCCCCAGCATTTT. Translating it yields CASSRQEAQPQHF.

This clonotype was detected only a few times. The chain combines TRBV6-5 with TRBJ1-6; 9 bases align to TRBD1. Germline CDR1 and CDR2: MNHEY and SVGAGI. CDR3 size: 17 residues. V lost 2 bases, J lost 9 bases, and 11 bases stayed unmatched. CDR3 protein: CASSYGQDRGKGSPLHF. The CDR3 DNA reads as TGTGCCAGCAGTTACGGACAAGACAGGGGGAAGGGTTCACCCCTCCACTTT.

This clonotype has at least ten counts. The rearrangement links TRBV10-3 to TRBJ2-5; the D call may be TRBD1 or TRBD2 (5 bases each). V gave up 0 bases and J gave up 5 bases, with 7 bases separating them. CDR1 is ENHRY, CDR2 SYGVKD, per germline. The CDR3 spans 13 residues. CDR3 region: CAISESGVETQYF. The CDR3 region has the DNA TGTGCCATCAGTGAGTCGGGGGTGGAGACCCAGTACTTC.

This clonotype was recorded at least ten times. The V and J genes are TRBV7-9 and TRBJ2-7; TRBD2 agrees at 7 bases. The junction had 7 bases not matched to a gene; V was cut back by 4 bases and J by 7 bases. This CDR3 region has 13 residues. The germline gives CDR1 SEHNR, CDR2 FQNEAQ (reference sequence). CDR3 sequence reads: CASSWGGFEEQYF. CDR3 nucleotides: TGTGCCAGCAGCTGGGGGGGGTTCGAGGAGCAGTACTTC.

In its sample, this clonotype was seen many times. The chain has TRBV20-1 and TRBJ2-3; D is ambiguous. CDR1 and CDR2 from the germline V gene are DFQATT and SNEGSKA (reference sequence). Trimming took 7 bases from V and 2 from J, leaving 7 bases between them. This CDR3 is 11 amino acids long. In DNA form, the CDR3 reads TGCAGTGGACGGATCACAGATACGCAGTATTTT. It yields the protein CSGRITDTQYF.

This clonotype was detected only a few times. The chain carries TRBV3-1 and TRBJ2-5; maybe TRBD1 (6 bases). The germline V gene has CDR1 LGHDT and CDR2 YNNKEL (reference sequence). The V and J ends lost 1 base and 5 bases respectively, with 17 bases between them. CDR3 length equals 16 residues. In nucleotides, the CDR3 is TGTGCCAGCAGCCAAGGGATAGGGGGAGTTCGGGAGACCCAGTACTTC. Translated, it gives CASSQGIGGVRETQYF.

This clonotype has at least ten counts. The chain recombines TRBV7-2 with TRBJ2-2; TRBD1 matches 7 bases. CDR1 is SGHTA, CDR2 FQGNSA, per germline. This CDR3 has 13 residues. The V and J ends lost 5 bases and 9 bases, in that order; junction bases with no gene match: 6. This CDR3 reads CASSLRQGRELFF. The CDR3 DNA sequence: TGTGCCAGCAGCCTTAGACAGGGCCGGGAGCTGTTTTTT.

This clonotype was counted between two and nine times. V usage is TRBV2 and J usage is TRBJ1-4; 7 nucleotides match TRBD1. J gave up 7 bases and V 4 bases, and 9 bases lay outside the gene matches. The CDR3 is made up of 15 amino acids. From germline, CDR1 is SNHLY and CDR2 FYNNEI. The CDR3 sequence: CASSANRGEGEKLFF. The CDR3 DNA reads TGTGCCAGCAGTGCCAACAGGGGAGAAGGTGAAAAACTGTTTTTT.

This clonotype was observed many times. This chain links TRBV18 with TRBJ2-1; 11 nucleotides align to TRBD2. Losses at the gene ends were 3 bases for V and 4 bases for J; bases not matched to a gene: 5. This CDR3 spans 16 amino acids. Per germline, CDR1 KGHSH and CDR2 LQKENI. The DNA for the CDR3 is TGTGCCAGCTCACCCCCGGGACTAGCGGAATACAATGAGCAGTTCTTC. This sequence encodes CASSPPGLAEYNEQFF.

CDR3 sequence (DNA): TGTGCCAGCAGCGTAGTGCGGGTTAGCGGAGTCAATGAGCAGTTCTTC. Translation gives CASSVVRVSGVNEQFF. V gene TRBV9 combines with J gene TRBJ2-1; TRBD2 is a possible D gene (6 bases). The CDR3 has 16 residues. The germline V gene encodes CDR1 SGDLS and CDR2 YYNGEE. Trimming shortened V by 0 bases and J by 6 bases, and 16 bases separated the two germline ends.